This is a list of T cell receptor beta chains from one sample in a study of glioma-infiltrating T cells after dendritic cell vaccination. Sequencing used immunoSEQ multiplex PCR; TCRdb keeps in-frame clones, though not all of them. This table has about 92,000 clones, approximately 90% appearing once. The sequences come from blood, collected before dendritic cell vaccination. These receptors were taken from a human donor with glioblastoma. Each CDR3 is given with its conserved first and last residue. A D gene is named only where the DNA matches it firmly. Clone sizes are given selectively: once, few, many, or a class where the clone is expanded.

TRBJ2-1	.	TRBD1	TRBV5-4	CASSLYGQGAYNEQFF	TGTGCCAGCAGCTTGTACGGACAGGGGGCTTACAATGAGCAGTTCTTC
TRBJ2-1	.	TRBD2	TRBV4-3	CASSQDTSGVYNEQFF	TGCGCCAGCAGCCAAGATACTAGCGGGGTCTACAATGAGCAGTTCTTC
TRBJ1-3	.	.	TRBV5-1	CASSFGGMGSGNTIYF	TGCGCCAGCAGCTTCGGGGGTATGGGCTCTGGAAACACCATATATTTT
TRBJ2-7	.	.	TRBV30	CAWRGGLTSSYEQYF	TGTGCCTGGAGGGGGGGACTTACGAGCTCCTACGAGCAGTACTTC
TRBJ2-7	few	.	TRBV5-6	CASSLMRYEQYF	TGTGCCAGCAGCTTGATGCGTTACGAGCAGTACTTC
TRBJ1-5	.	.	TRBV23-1	CASSQRQCQSNQPQHF	TGCGCCAGCAGTCAAAGACAGTGCCAAAGCAATCAGCCCCAGCATTTT
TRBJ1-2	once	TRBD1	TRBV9	CASSVWTGANYGYTF	TGTGCCAGCAGCGTATGGACAGGAGCTAACTATGGCTACACCTTC
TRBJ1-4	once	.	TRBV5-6	CASSTDKTKLFF	TGTGCCAGCAGCACGGACAAAACAAAACTGTTTTTT
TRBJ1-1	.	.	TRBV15	CATSRKGAEAFF	TGTGCCACCAGCAGAAAAGGGGCTGAAGCTTTCTTT
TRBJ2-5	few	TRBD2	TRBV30	CAWSGFGASGPRETQYF	TGTGCCTGGAGTGGGTTTGGGGCTAGCGGGCCCCGGGAGACCCAGTACTTC
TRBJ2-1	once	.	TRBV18	CASSPRDTRSYNEQFF	TGTGCCAGCTCACCAAGGGACACTCGCTCCTACAATGAGCAGTTCTTC
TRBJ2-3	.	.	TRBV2	CASGPRSEPDTQYF	TGTGCCAGCGGCCCTAGATCCGAGCCAGATACGCAGTATTTT
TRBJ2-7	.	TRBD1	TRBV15	CATSRGQGASYEQYF	TGTGCCACCAGCAGAGGACAGGGAGCTTCCTACGAGCAGTACTTC
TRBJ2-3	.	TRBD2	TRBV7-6	CASSLATLAGGPGTDTQYF	TGTGCCAGCAGCTTAGCCACCTTAGCGGGGGGGCCGGGCACAGATACGCAGTATTTT
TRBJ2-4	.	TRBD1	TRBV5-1	CASGAGTEYKNIQYF	TGCGCCAGTGGAGCCGGGACAGAATACAAAAACATTCAGTACTTC
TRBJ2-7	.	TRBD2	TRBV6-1	CASREGGSPYEQYF	TGTGCCAGCAGAGAGGGCGGGAGTCCCTACGAGCAGTACTTC
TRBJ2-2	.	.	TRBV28	CASKLEFGTGELFF	TGTGCCAGCAAACTAGAGTTCGGAACCGGGGAGCTGTTTTTT
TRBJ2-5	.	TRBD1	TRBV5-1	CASSLGTGVETQYF	TGCGCCAGCAGCTTGGGGACAGGAGTAGAGACCCAGTACTTC
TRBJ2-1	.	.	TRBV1	CTSSQGGNAHGLYNEQFF	TGCACCAGCAGCCAAGGAGGGAACGCCCATGGGTTATACAATGAGCAGTTCTTC
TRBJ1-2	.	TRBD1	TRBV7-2	CASSLNRGVDGYTF	TGTGCCAGCAGCTTAAACAGGGGAGTAGATGGCTACACCTTC
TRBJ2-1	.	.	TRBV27	CASSFRLRQGLGNEQFF	TGTGCCAGCAGTTTCCGCTTGAGGCAGGGTCTAGGTAATGAGCAGTTCTTC
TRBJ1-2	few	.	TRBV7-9	CASSWGRTYGYTF	TGTGCCAGCAGCTGGGGCAGGACATATGGCTACACCTTC
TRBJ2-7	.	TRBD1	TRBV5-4	CASSLGQGSYEQYF	TGTGCCAGCAGCCTTGGACAGGGATCCTACGAGCAGTACTTC
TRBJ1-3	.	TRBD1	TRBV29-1	CSAGQGRALGNTIYF	TGCAGCGCTGGACAGGGAAGGGCACTGGGAAACACCATATATTTT
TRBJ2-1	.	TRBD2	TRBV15	CATSRPERLAGNDEQFF	TGTGCCACCAGCAGACCCGAGCGACTAGCGGGTAACGATGAGCAGTTCTTC
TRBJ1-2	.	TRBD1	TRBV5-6	CASRFYDRGYGYTF	TGTGCCAGCAGGTTCTACGACAGGGGCTATGGCTACACCTTC
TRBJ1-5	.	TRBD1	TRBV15	CATSTGGGNQPQHF	TGTGCCACCAGCACAGGGGGCGGCAATCAGCCCCAGCATTTT
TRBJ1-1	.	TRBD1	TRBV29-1	CSVVGAGGAVAEAFF	TGCAGCGTTGTAGGGGCAGGGGGCGCGGTGGCGGAAGCTTTCTTT
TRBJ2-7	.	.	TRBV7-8	CASSLEGGGPPLEQYF	TGTGCCAGCAGCTTGGAGGGGGGGGGACCTCCCCTAGAGCAGTACTTC
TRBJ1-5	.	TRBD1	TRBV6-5	CASSGQENQPQHF	TGTGCCAGCAGTGGACAGGAAAATCAGCCCCAGCATTTT
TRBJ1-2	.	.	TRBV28	CASTIPGYGYTF	TGTGCCAGCACCATACCGGGGTACGGCTACACCTTC
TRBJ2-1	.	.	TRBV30	CAYHYASYNEQFF	TGTGCCTACCACTACGCCTCCTACAATGAGCAGTTCTTC
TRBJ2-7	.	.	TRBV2	CASRTSFGTYEQYF	TGTGCCAGCAGAACTAGCTTTGGGACCTACGAGCAGTACTTC
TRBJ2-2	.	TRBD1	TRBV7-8	CASSRTGDTGELFF	TGTGCCAGCAGCCGAACAGGGGACACCGGGGAGCTGTTTTTT
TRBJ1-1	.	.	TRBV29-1	CSVGHNRLYTEAFF	TGCAGCGTTGGCCACAACCGATTATACACTGAAGCTTTCTTT
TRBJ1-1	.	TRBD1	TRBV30	CACPKRGREAFF	TGTGCCTGCCCAAAGAGGGGGCGTGAAGCTTTCTTT
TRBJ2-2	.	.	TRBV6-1	CASPGQSLTGELFF	TGTGCCAGTCCGGGACAATCCCTCACCGGGGAGCTGTTTTTT
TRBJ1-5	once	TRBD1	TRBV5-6	CASSLGRTGANQPQHF	TGTGCCAGCAGCTTGGGAAGGACAGGGGCCAATCAGCCCCAGCATTTT
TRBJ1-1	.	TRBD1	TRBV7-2	CASSPISYRGTEAFF	TGTGCCAGCAGCCCGATAAGTTACAGGGGTACTGAAGCTTTCTTT
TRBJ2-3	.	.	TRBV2	CASSARVPADTQYF	TGTGCCAGCAGTGCCAGGGTTCCGGCAGATACGCAGTATTTT